What follows is one T cell receptor beta chain and its context. This sample stems from a study of blood T cell repertoires in COVID-19. Whole-study context: From the United States, Italy and Spain came samples of acute and convalescent COVID-19. Sample material is recorded as cDNA or gDNA derived from T cells, B-cell-depleted T cells, or PBMCs.

CDR3 size: 17 residues. Looked up from germline, CDR1 is LNHDA and CDR2 is SQIVND (reference sequence). V dropped 6 bases and J dropped 6 bases, with 26 bases sitting between them. Assay: immunoSEQ multiplex PCR; the TCRdb copy retains only in-frame clones and omits some. The repertoire holds about 88,000 clones, with around nine tenths as singletons. The material sequenced was peripheral blood. This clonotype originated in a man aged 55-75 years with acute or convalescent COVID-19. The chain joins TRBV19 to TRBJ1-1; D gene ambiguous. The CDR3 DNA reads as TGTGCCAGTAGCTCGAAGGGAGCACAGACCGGGAGGGCTGAAGCTTTCTTT. It translates to CASSSKGAQTGRAEAFF. Combining the CDR3 with reference TRBV19 and TRBJ1-1 gives the whole variable domain DGGITQSPKYLFRKEGQNVTLSCEQNLNHDAMYWYRQDPGQGLRLIYYSQIVNDFQKGDIAEGYSVSREKKESFPLTVTSAQKNPTAFYLCASSSKGAQTGRAEAFFGQGTRLTVV.